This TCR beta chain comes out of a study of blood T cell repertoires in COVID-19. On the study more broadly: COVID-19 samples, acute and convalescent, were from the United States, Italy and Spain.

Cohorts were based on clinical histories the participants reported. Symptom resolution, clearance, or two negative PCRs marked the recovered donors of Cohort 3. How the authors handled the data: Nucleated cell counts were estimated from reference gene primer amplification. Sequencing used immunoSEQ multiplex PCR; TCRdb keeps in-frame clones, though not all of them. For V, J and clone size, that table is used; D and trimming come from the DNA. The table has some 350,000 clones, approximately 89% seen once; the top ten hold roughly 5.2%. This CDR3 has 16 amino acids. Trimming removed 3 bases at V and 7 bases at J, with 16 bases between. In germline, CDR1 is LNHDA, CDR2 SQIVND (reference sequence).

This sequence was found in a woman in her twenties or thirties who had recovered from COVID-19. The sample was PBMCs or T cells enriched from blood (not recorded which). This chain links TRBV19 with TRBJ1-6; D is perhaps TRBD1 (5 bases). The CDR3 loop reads CASSIWGQGGNSPLHF. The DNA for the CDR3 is TGTGCCAGTAGTATCTGGGGCCAGGGAGGGAATTCACCCCTCCACTTT.